This T cell receptor (beta chain) was recorded in a study of type 1 and type 2 diabetes patients. There are a few counts of this clonotype. Its matching antigen is unknown. Looked up from germline, CDR1 is SGHRS and CDR2 is YFSETQ. V lost 4 bases and J 1 base, leaving 8 bases between the germline ends. This CDR3 contains 13 residues. Genomic DNA was the PCR template. Amplification of the beta chain CDR3 used 30 forward and 13 reverse multiplex primers. In TCRdb, the multiplex PCR reads were re-called with MiXCR into one record per CDR3 protein. The profile covers fewer than 350,000 distinct CDR3 sequences, with roughly 48% appearing a single time and roughly 15% taken by the ten largest. General study results and limits: Some HECs seen only in T1D might also appear in more T2D or control samples.

The TCR was taken from a man younger than 30 with type 2 diabetes. The chain has TRBV5-1 and TRBJ1-1; D is unclear. Material for sequencing was peripheral blood mononuclear cells (PBMCs). DNA of the CDR3: TGCGCCAGCAGCACGGGCCCGAACACTGAAGCTTTCTTT. Its protein product is CASSTGPNTEAFF.